Following are 5 T cell receptor beta chains from one sample sequenced in a study of OX40 agonist ivuxolimab in advanced cancers. Generated by immunoSEQ multiplex PCR, the TCRdb table keeps only in-frame clones and is missing some. The sample holds roughly 70,000 clones, roughly 87% seen once. The sequences come from CD4+ or CD8+ T cells sorted from blood, collected in a trial of the OX40 agonist ivuxolimab. These receptors were taken from an adult with an advanced solid tumor such as melanoma, head and neck, liver or kidney cancer.

This chain connects TRBV19 to TRBJ1-6, with 7 bases identical to TRBD1. Germline values: CDR1 LNHDA, CDR2 SQIVND (reference sequence). J gave up 10 bases and V 6 bases, and 6 bases lay outside the gene matches. This CDR3 is built from 13 residues. In nucleotides, the CDR3 is TGTGCCAGTAGCCTGACAGGGAACTCACCCCTCCACTTT. Protein sequence: CASSLTGNSPLHF.

DNA of the CDR3: TGTGCCAGCAGCTTCCAACCTCAGGGGGCTGAAAAACTGTTTTTT. Translated: CASSFQPQGAEKLFF. The genes are TRBV7-2 and TRBJ1-4; 8 nucleotides agree with TRBD1. The CDR3 runs to 15 residues. The ends lost 3 bases at V and 7 bases at J; junction bases unmatched: 7. Germline V lookup: CDR1 SGHTA, CDR2 FQGNSA.

The chain links TRBV5-6 to TRBJ1-1, with D hard to call. The CDR3 loop spans 13 amino acids. Trimming took off 0 bases at V and 0 bases at J, with 3 bases between the two ends. The germline V gene encodes CDR1 SGHDT and CDR2 YYEEEE. The chain's CDR3 is CASSLGMNTEAFF. The CDR3 nucleotides are TGTGCCAGCAGCTTGGGGATGAACACTGAAGCTTTCTTT.

This clone has a single count. The identical CDR3 is also encoded by other nucleotide sequences in the sample. The chain recombines TRBV7-2 with TRBJ1-1; 11 bases line up with TRBD1. V dropped 0 bases and J dropped 5; count of bases not matched to a gene: 2. There are 15 residues in the CDR3. The germline V gene encodes CDR1 SGHTA and CDR2 FQGNSA. The CDR3 loop is CASSLAGTGGTEAFF. CDR3 DNA: TGTGCCAGCAGCTTAGCCGGGACAGGGGGAACTGAAGCTTTCTTT.

The J gene is TRBJ2-3, the V gene TRBV18, with D possibly matching TRBD2 (5 bases). V was clipped by 4 bases and J by 1 base, with 12 bases between them. The CDR3 has 15 residues. In germline, CDR1 is KGHSH, CDR2 LQKENI. CDR3 residues: CASSLDYSGTDTQYF. In DNA form, the CDR3 reads TGTGCCAGCTCACTTGACTATAGCGGCACAGATACGCAGTATTTT.